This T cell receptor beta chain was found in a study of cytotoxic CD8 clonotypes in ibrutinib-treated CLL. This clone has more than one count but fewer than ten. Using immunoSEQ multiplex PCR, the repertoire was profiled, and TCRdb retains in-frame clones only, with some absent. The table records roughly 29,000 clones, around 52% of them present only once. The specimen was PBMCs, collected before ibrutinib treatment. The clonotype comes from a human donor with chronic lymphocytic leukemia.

The CDR3: CASSPIHRGYEQYF. DNA for the CDR3: TGTGCCAGCAGCCCCATTCATCGTGGCTACGAGCAGTACTTC. The genes are TRBV11-2 and TRBJ2-7; D call uncertain. V gave up 5 bases and J gave up 3 bases, with 14 bases separating them. This CDR3 region has 14 residues. Germline loops: CDR1 SGHAT, CDR2 FQNNGV.